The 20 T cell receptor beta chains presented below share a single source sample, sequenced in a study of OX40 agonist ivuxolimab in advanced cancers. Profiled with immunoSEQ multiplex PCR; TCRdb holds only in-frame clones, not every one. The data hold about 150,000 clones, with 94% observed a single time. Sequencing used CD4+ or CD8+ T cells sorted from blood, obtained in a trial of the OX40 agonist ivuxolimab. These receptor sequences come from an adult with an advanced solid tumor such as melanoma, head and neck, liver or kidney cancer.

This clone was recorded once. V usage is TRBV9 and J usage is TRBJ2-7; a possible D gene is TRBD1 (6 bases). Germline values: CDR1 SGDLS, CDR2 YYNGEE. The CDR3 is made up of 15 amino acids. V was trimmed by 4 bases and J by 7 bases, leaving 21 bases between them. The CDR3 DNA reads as TGTGCCAGCAGCACCGAGGAGCACAGGGTGGGGGAGCAGTACTTC. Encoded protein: CASSTEEHRVGEQYF.

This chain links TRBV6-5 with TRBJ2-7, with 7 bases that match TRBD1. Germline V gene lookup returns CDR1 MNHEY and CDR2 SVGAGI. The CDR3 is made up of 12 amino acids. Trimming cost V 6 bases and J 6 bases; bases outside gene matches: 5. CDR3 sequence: CASSPQGVEQYF. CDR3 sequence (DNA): TGTGCCAGCAGCCCTCAGGGGGTCGAGCAGTACTTC.

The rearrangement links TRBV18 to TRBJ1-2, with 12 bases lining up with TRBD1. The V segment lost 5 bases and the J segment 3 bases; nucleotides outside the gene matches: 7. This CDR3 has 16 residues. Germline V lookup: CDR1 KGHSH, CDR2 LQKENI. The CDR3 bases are TGTGCCAGCTCATCCCGGGACAGGGGGCTTGACTATGGCTACACCTTC. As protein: CASSSRDRGLDYGYTF. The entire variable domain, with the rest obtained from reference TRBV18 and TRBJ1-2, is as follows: NAGVMQNPRHLVRRRGQEARLRCSPMKGHSHVYWYRQLPEEGLKFMVYLQKENIIDESGMPKERFSAEFPKEGPSILRIQQVVRGDSAAYFCASSSRDRGLDYGYTFGSGTRLTVV.

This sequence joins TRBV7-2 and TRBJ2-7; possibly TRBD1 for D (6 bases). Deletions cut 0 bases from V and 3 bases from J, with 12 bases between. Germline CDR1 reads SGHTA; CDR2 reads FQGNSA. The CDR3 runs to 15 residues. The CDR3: CASSLAYGRGYEQYF. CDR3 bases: TGTGCCAGCAGCTTAGCTTATGGCAGGGGCTACGAGCAGTACTTC.

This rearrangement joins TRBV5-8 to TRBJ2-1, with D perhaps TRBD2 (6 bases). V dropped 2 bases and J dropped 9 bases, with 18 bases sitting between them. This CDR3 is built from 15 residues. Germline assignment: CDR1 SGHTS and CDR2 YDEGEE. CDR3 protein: CASSFNRGYQGEQFF. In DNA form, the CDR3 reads TGTGCCAGCAGCTTCAATCGGGGGTATCAGGGTGAGCAGTTCTTC.

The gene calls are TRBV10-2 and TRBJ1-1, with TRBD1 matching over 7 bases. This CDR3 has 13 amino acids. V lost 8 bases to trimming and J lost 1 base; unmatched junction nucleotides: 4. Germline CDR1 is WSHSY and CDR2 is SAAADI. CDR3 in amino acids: CASGQVSNTEAFF. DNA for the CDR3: TGCGCCAGCGGACAGGTTTCGAACACTGAAGCTTTCTTT.

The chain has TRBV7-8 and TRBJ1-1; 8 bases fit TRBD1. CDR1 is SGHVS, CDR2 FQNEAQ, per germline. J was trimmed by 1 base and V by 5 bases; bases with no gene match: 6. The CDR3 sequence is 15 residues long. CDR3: CASSPRTGTNTEAFF. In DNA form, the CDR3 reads TGTGCCAGCAGCCCCCGGACAGGGACGAACACTGAAGCTTTCTTT. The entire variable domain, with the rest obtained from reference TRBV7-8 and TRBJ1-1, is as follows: GAGVSQSPRYKVAKRGQDVALRCDPISGHVSLFWYQQALGQGPEFLTYFQNEAQLDKSGLPSDRFFAERPEGSVSTLKIQRTQQEDSAVYLCASSPRTGTNTEAFFGQGTRLTVV.

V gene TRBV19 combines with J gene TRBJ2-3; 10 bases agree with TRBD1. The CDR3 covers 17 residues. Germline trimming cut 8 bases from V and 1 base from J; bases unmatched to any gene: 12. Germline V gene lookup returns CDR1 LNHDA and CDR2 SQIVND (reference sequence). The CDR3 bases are TGTGCCAGTGAATGGGCGGGACAGGGGACGGGCACAGATACGCAGTATTTT. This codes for CASEWAGQGTGTDTQYF.

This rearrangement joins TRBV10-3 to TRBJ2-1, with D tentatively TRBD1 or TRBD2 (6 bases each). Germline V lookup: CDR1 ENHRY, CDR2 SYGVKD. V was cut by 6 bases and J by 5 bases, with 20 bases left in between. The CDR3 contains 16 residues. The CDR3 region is CAIRSGGQGLNNEQFF. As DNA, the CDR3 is TGTGCCATCAGGTCCGGGGGCCAGGGGCTGAACAATGAGCAGTTCTTC.

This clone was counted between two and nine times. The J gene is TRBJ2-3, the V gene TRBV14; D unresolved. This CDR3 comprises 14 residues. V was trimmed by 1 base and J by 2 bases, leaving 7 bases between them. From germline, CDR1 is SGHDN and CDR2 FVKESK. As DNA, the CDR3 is TGTGCCAGCAGCCAAGGGACGGTCACAGATACGCAGTATTTT. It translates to CASSQGTVTDTQYF.

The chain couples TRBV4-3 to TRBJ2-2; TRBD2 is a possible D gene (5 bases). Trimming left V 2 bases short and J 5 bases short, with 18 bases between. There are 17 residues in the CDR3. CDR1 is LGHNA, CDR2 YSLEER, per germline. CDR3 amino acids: CASSQIGGNRRTGELFF. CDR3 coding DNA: TGCGCCAGCAGCCAAATCGGAGGAAACCGGAGGACCGGGGAGCTGTTTTTT.

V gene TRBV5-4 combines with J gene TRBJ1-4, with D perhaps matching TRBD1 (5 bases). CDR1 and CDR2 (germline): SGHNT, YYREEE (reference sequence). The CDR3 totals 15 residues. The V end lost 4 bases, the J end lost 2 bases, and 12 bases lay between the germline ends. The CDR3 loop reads CASSKTVTTNEKLFF. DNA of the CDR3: TGTGCCAGCAGCAAGACAGTAACGACTAATGAAAAACTGTTTTTT.

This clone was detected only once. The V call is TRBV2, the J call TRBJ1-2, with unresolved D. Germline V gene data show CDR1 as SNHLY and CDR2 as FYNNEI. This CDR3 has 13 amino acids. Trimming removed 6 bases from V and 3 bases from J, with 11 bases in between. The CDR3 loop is CASSIGDYYGYTF. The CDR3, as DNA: TGTGCCAGCAGCATCGGAGACTACTATGGCTACACCTTC.

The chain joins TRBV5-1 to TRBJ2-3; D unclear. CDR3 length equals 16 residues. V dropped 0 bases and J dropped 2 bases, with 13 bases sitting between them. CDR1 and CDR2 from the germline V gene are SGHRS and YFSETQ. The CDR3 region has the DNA TGCGCCAGCAGCTTGGATGGCAGAGAGTTCACAGATACGCAGTATTTT. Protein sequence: CASSLDGREFTDTQYF.

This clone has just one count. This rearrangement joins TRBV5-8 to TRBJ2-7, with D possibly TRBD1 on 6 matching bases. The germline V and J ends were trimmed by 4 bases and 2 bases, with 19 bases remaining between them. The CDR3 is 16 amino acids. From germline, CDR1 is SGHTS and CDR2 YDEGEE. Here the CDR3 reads CASSPQAGRGTYEQYF. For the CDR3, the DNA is TGTGCCAGCAGCCCCCAGGCCGGCAGGGGAACCTACGAGCAGTACTTC.

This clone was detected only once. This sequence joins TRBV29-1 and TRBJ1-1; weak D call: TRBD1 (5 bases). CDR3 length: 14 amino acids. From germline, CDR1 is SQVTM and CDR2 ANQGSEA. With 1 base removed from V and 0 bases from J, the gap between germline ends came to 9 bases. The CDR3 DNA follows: TGCAGCGTTGAAGTAGTCAGGGTGAACACTGAAGCTTTCTTT. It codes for CSVEVVRVNTEAFF.

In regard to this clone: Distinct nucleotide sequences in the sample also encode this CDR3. This CDR3 is CAISESTGTYEQYF. The DNA of the CDR3 is TGTGCCATCAGTGAGTCGACAGGTACCTACGAGCAGTACTTC. This rearrangement joins TRBV10-3 to TRBJ2-7, with a tentative D call TRBD1 (6 bases). The CDR3 consists of 14 residues. The germline CDR1 and CDR2 sequences are ENHRY and SYGVKD. V shed 0 bases and J shed 2 bases, with 8 bases lying between them.

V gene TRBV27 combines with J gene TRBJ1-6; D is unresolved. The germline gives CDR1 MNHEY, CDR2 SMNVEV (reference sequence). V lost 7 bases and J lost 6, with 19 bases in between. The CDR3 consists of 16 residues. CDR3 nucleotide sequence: TGTGCCAGCACCCCCGTGGATGTAGGAGGTAATTCACCCCTCCACTTT. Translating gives CASTPVDVGGNSPLHF.

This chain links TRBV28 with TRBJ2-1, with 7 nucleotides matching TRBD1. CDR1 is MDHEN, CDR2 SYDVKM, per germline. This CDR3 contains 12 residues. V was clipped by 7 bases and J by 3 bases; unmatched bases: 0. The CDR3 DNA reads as TGTGCCAGCACAGGGGGCTACAATGAGCAGTTCTTC. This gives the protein CASTGGYNEQFF.

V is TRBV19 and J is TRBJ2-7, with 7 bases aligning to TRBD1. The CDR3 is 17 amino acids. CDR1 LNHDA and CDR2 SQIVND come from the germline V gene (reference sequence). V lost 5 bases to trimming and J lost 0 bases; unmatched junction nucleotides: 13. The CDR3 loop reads CASSFPDTRGHSYEQYF. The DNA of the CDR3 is TGTGCCAGTAGTTTTCCGGATACAAGGGGGCACTCCTACGAGCAGTACTTC. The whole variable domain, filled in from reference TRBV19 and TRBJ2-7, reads DGGITQSPKYLFRKEGQNVTLSCEQNLNHDAMYWYRQDPGQGLRLIYYSQIVNDFQKGDIAEGYSVSREKKESFPLTVTSAQKNPTAFYLCASSFPDTRGHSYEQYFGPGTRLTVT.